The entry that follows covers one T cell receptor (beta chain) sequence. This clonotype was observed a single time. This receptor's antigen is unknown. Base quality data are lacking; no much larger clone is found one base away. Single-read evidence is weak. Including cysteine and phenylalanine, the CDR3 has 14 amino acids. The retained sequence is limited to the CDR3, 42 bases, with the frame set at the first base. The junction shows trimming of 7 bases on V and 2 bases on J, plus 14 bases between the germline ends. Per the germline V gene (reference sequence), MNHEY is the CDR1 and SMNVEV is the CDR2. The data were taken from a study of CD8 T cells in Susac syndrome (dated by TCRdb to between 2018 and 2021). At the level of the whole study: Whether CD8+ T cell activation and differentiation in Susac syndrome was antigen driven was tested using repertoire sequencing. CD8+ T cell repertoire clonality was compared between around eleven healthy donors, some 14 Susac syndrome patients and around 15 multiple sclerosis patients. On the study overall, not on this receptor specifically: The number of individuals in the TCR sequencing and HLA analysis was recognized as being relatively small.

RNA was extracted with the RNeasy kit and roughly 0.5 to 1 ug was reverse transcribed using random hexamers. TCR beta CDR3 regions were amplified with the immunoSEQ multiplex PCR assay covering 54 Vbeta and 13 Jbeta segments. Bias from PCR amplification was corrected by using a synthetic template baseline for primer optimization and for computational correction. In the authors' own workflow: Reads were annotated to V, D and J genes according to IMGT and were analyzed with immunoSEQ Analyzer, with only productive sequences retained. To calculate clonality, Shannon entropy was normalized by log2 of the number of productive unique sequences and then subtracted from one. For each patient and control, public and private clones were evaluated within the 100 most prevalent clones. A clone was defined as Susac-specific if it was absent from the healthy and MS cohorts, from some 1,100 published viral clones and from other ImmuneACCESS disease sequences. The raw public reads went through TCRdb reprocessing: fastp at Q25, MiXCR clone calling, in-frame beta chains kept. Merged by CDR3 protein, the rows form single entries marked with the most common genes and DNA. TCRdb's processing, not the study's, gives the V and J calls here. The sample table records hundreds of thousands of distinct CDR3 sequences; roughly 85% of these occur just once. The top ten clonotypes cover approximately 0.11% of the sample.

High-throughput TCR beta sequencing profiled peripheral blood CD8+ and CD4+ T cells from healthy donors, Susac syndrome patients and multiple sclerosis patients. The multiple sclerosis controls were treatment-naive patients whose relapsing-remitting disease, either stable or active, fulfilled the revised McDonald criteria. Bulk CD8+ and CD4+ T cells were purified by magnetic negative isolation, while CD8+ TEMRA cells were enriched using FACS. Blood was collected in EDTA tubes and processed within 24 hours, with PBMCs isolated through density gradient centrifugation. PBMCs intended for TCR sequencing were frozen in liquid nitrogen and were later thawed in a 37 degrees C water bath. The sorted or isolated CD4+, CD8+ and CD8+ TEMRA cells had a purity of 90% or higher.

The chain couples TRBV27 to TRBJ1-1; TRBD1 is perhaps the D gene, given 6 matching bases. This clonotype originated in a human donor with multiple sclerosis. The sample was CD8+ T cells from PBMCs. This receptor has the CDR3 CASMEGVSNTEAFF. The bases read TGTGCCAGCATGGAGGGGGTCTCTAACACTGAAGCTTTCTTT.